This T cell receptor beta chain was documented in a study of cytomegalovirus exposure and HLA in healthy donors. Turning to the study itself: Out of approximately 400 genotyped donors, around 80% belonged to the Caucasian-associated ancestry cluster.

Primers included in the PCR were 60 Vbeta and 13 Jbeta primers. TCRdb's table, derived via immunoSEQ multiplex PCR, lists solely in-frame clones and lacks some. The sample yields some 140,000 clones, roughly 70% seen once. Study outcomes and limitations: In an earlier analysis, most TCR beta V segments were productive about 87% or about 30% of the time. Overall, approximately 150 TCR beta chains were annotated as cytomegalovirus-associated.

Details on this clone: Its antigen is unknown.

Germline assignment: CDR1 SGHNT and CDR2 YYREEE (reference sequence). The ends were cut back, 3 bases at V and 1 base at J, with 10 bases in the middle. The CDR3 sequence is 14 residues long. Sequencing was done on a sample of PBMCs. The chain links TRBV5-4 to TRBJ1-1; possibly TRBD1 for D (6 bases). The receptor's source is a man aged 45-65 years in good health and CMV-seropositive. CDR3 region: CASSSRGGNTEAFF. The CDR3 DNA follows: TGTGCCAGCAGCTCTAGAGGGGGGAACACTGAAGCTTTCTTT.